A single sample gave rise to the 23 T cell receptor beta chains below, sequenced in a study of a mutant IDH1 vaccine in newly diagnosed glioma. Antigen specificity for these receptors is unknown. Time point: week 5, during vaccination. Doses comprised 300 ug of mutant IDH1 20-mer peptide each, plus topical imiquimod. Repertoires were generated with immunoSEQ multiplex PCR, while TCRdb's copy carries only in-frame clones and drops some. Here the sample spans 40,000 to 60,000 clones, around 80% being singletons. The source material was PBMCs, sampled from a glioma patient whose treatment included an IDH1 peptide vaccine. The receptors come from a woman aged 40 to 55 with glioma.

This clone was detected a few times. The chain carries TRBV7-2 and TRBJ1-2; D is undetermined. CDR3 size: 13 residues. Trimming left V 2 bases short and J 4 bases short, with 8 bases between. CDR1 is SGHTA, CDR2 FQGNSA, per germline. CDR3 loop: CASSLMGIYGYTF. Here the CDR3 DNA reads TGTGCCAGCAGCTTAATGGGGATCTATGGCTACACCTTC.

The chain links TRBV4-1 to TRBJ2-1; 9 bases map to TRBD1. V gave up 0 bases and J gave up 5 bases; unmatched junction bases: 5. The CDR3 extends over 16 amino acids. In germline, CDR1 is MGHRA, CDR2 YSYEKL. CDR3 sequence reads: CASSQEWTGEDNEQFF. CDR3 bases: TGCGCCAGCAGCCAAGAATGGACAGGGGAGGACAATGAGCAGTTCTTC.

In this sample, this clone turned up a few times. An end of the junction does not agree with germline; a read error may underlie this. The chain carries TRBV7-7 and TRBJ1-1, with TRBD1 matching 8 bases. The germline CDR1 and CDR2 sequences are SSHAT and FNYEAQ (reference sequence). The CDR3 is 13 residues long. Here the CDR3 reads CASSKDRGTEAFF. CDR3 coding DNA: TGTGCTAGCAGCAAAGACAGGGGCACTGAAGCTTTCTTT.

The V and J genes are TRBV18 and TRBJ2-1; 7 bases match TRBD1. J gave up 10 bases and V 3 bases, and 9 bases lay outside the gene matches. Germline assignment: CDR1 KGHSH and CDR2 LQKENI. The CDR3 has 14 residues. Written as DNA, the CDR3 is TGTGCCAGCTCACCCCTTCCGGGACAGCACGAGCAGTTCTTC. Its protein is CASSPLPGQHEQFF. Full variable domain (outside the CDR3, taken from reference TRBV18 and TRBJ2-1): NAGVMQNPRHLVRRRGQEARLRCSPMKGHSHVYWYRQLPEEGLKFMVYLQKENIIDESGMPKERFSAEFPKEGPSILRIQQVVRGDSAAYFCASSPLPGQHEQFFGPGTRLTVL.

V and J are TRBV19 and TRBJ2-3, with a weak D call TRBD2 (6 bases). This CDR3 comprises 10 residues. Deletions cut 11 bases from V and 5 bases from J, with 8 bases between. CDR1 and CDR2 (germline): LNHDA, SQIVND (reference sequence). This CDR3 is CASGVDTQYF. The CDR3 bases are TGTGCCTCGGGAGTAGATACGCAGTATTTT.

This clone was seen only a few times. The chain uses TRBV18 and TRBJ2-1, with 10 nucleotides matching TRBD2. From germline, CDR1 is KGHSH and CDR2 LQKENI. V lost 2 bases, J lost 5 bases, and 3 bases stayed unmatched. The CDR3 length is 15 residues. CDR3: CASSPGLAGDNEQFF. For the CDR3, the DNA is TGTGCCAGCTCACCAGGTCTAGCGGGGGACAATGAGCAGTTCTTC. Complete variable domain (other parts from reference TRBV18 and TRBJ2-1): NAGVMQNPRHLVRRRGQEARLRCSPMKGHSHVYWYRQLPEEGLKFMVYLQKENIIDESGMPKERFSAEFPKEGPSILRIQQVVRGDSAAYFCASSPGLAGDNEQFFGPGTRLTVL.

The chain recombines TRBV11-2 with TRBJ1-1; D remains unclear. The CDR3 spans 16 residues. The V gene lost 2 bases and the J gene lost 4 bases, with 17 bases spanning the gap. Germline V gene lookup returns CDR1 SGHAT and CDR2 FQNNGV. DNA for the CDR3: TGTGCCAGCAGCTTAAGGACTACTGGTTGGGGCACTGAAGCTTTCTTT. This gives the protein CASSLRTTGWGTEAFF.

Judged by abundance, this clone is medium-sized (0.01 to 0.1%). The rearrangement uses TRBV7-9 and TRBJ2-7; 13 bases match TRBD2. The CDR3 spans 16 residues. V dropped 5 bases and J dropped 4; count of bases not matched to a gene: 8. Germline CDR1 SEHNR, CDR2 FQNEAQ (reference sequence). This CDR3 is CASSHPRLAGGYEQYF. DNA of the CDR3: TGTGCCAGCAGCCACCCGCGACTAGCGGGGGGATACGAGCAGTACTTC.

The chain's CDR3 is CASSQQGGGNTIYF. The CDR3, as DNA: TGCGCCAGCAGCCAACAGGGAGGAGGAAACACCATATATTTT. The chain combines TRBV4-3 with TRBJ1-3; TRBD1 is a possible D gene (5 bases). Germline V gene data show CDR1 as LGHNA and CDR2 as YSLEER. CDR3 length equals 14 residues. The V end was cut by 2 bases, the J end by 4 bases, with 9 bases between.

This clone came up a few times. CDR3: CASSQDPAGSGKLQPQHF. The CDR3 nucleotides read TGCGCCAGCAGCCAAGACCCGGCAGGGTCAGGAAAGTTGCAGCCCCAGCATTTT. This chain joins TRBV4-1 and TRBJ1-5, with a possible D match to TRBD1 (5 bases). The V end was cut by 0 bases, the J end by 7 bases, with 22 bases between. CDR3 length: 18 residues. Germline CDR1 is MGHRA and CDR2 is YSYEKL.

As to this clone: Sequence at one end of the junction differs from germline and may be a read error. The V call is TRBV7-7, the J call TRBJ1-3; D may be TRBD1 (5 bases). CDR1 is SSHAT, CDR2 FNYEAQ, per germline (reference sequence). The CDR3 spans 15 residues. CDR3 sequence: CASSLHPGSGNTIYF. The CDR3 DNA reads TGTGCTAGCAGCTTACATCCAGGGTCTGGAAACACCATATATTTT.

The chain couples TRBV7-2 to TRBJ1-1; D not resolved. Germline V gene sequence: CDR1 SGHTA, CDR2 FQGNSA. This CDR3 comprises 14 residues. Deletions cut 6 bases from V and 6 bases from J, with 17 bases between. CDR3 nucleotides: TGTGCCAGCAGTCTTACAAAGGGCATCGCTGAAGCTTTCTTT. It yields the protein CASSLTKGIAEAFF.

This clone was recorded a few times. V and J are TRBV5-1 and TRBJ1-6; 7 bases are a match to TRBD1. This CDR3 is 14 amino acids long. V was pared by 0 bases and J by 6 bases, with 0 bases of the junction left unmatched. CDR1 and CDR2 from the germline V gene are SGHRS and YFSETQ. The CDR3 sequence: CASSLDRGNSPLHF. DNA of the CDR3: TGCGCCAGCAGCTTGGACAGGGGTAATTCACCCCTCCACTTT.

The CDR3 DNA follows: TGTGCCAGTAGTATTATAGGGGGTCGGACTGAAGCTTTCTTT. Encoded protein: CASSIIGGRTEAFF. The chain recombines TRBV19 with TRBJ1-1; tentative D call: TRBD1 (6 bases). CDR3 length: 14 amino acids. Between the trimmed V and J ends, which lost 3 bases and 5 bases, there was a span of 13 bases. Per the germline V gene, CDR1 is LNHDA and CDR2 is SQIVND (reference sequence).

The chain carries TRBV12-5 and TRBJ2-7; D perhaps matches TRBD1 (6 bases). This CDR3 region has 14 residues. The V and J ends lost 6 bases and 3 bases respectively, with 15 bases between them. CDR1 LGHNT and CDR2 FRNRAP come from the germline V gene. The chain's CDR3 is CASGPGTTNYEQYF. CDR3 in DNA: TGTGCTAGTGGACCCGGGACAACCAACTACGAGCAGTACTTC.

DNA for the CDR3: TGCAGCGTATGGACAGGGGGCAACTATGGCTACACCTTC. Its translation: CSVWTGGNYGYTF. The chain has TRBV29-1 and TRBJ1-2, with TRBD1 matching over 11 bases. CDR3 length: 13 residues. V lost 6 bases and J lost 2; bases outside the gene matches: 2. From germline, CDR1 is SQVTM and CDR2 ANQGSEA.

The chain recombines TRBV7-9 with TRBJ1-6; 9 positions match TRBD1. The CDR3 consists of 16 residues. CDR1 and CDR2 from the germline V gene are SEHNR and FQNEAQ (reference sequence). V lost 5 bases and J lost 9; bases outside the gene matches: 11. CDR3 sequence reads: CASSPYWDRAGSPLHF. As DNA, the CDR3 is TGTGCCAGCAGCCCTTACTGGGACAGGGCTGGTTCACCCCTCCACTTT. The whole variable domain, remainder taken from reference TRBV7-9 and TRBJ1-6, is DTGVSQNPRHKITKRGQNVTFRCDPISEHNRLYWYRQTLGQGPEFLTYFQNEAQLEKSRLLSDRFSAERPKGSFSTLEIQRTEQGDSAMYLCASSPYWDRAGSPLHFGNGTRLTVT.

The V gene is TRBV30, the J gene TRBJ1-1, with no clear D. The germline V gene has CDR1 GTSNPN and CDR2 SVGIG (reference sequence). V lost 7 bases and J 8 bases, leaving 11 bases between the germline ends. This CDR3 is 10 amino acids long. CDR3 sequence: CASSWGEAFF. DNA for the CDR3: TGTGCCTCGTCTTGGGGAGAAGCTTTCTTT.

The genes are TRBV5-8 and TRBJ1-1; no definite D call. Germline V gene data show CDR1 as SGHTS and CDR2 as YDEGEE. V gave up 10 bases and J gave up 4 bases, with 11 bases separating them. This CDR3 is built from 11 residues. CDR3 loop: CAEPWGTEAFF. As DNA, the CDR3 is TGTGCCGAGCCATGGGGCACTGAAGCTTTCTTT.

This clone has a single count. In DNA, the CDR3 is TGTGCCACCAGCAGAGCGGGACAGGGATCCATCGAGCAGTACTTC. Translation: CATSRAGQGSIEQYF. This chain links TRBV15 with TRBJ2-7; 9 bases fit TRBD1. CDR3 size: 15 residues. After removal of 1 base from V and 6 bases from J, the junction contained 7 bases not matched to a gene. The germline V gene has CDR1 LNHNV and CDR2 YYDKDF (reference sequence).

The chain combines TRBV6-6 with TRBJ2-1; D is unresolved. CDR1 is MNHNY and CDR2 is SVGAGI in the germline V gene (reference sequence). Trimming pared 4 bases from V and 0 bases from J, leaving 10 bases between. This CDR3 has 15 residues. CDR3 protein: CASSFGPGSYNEQFF. CDR3 DNA sequence: TGTGCCAGCAGTTTTGGACCGGGCTCCTACAATGAGCAGTTCTTC.

This clone was seen a few times. This sequence joins TRBV5-8 and TRBJ1-5; no clear D. Trimming took 4 bases from V and 10 from J, leaving 18 bases between them. Germline V lookup: CDR1 SGHTS, CDR2 YDEGEE. The CDR3 contains 14 residues. Here the CDR3 DNA reads TGTGCCAGCAGCCGCCTCCCGAACCGAATACCCCAGCATTTT. Residues: CASSRLPNRIPQHF.

The chain recombines TRBV2 with TRBJ2-3; 7 bases are a match to TRBD2. Germline V gene sequence: CDR1 SNHLY, CDR2 FYNNEI. This CDR3 has 16 residues. With 4 bases clipped from V and 0 bases from J, the junction kept 7 bases outside the gene matches. CDR3 residues: CASSGLGRGSTDTQYF. For the CDR3, the DNA is TGTGCCAGCAGTGGTCTTGGGCGGGGGAGCACAGATACGCAGTATTTT.